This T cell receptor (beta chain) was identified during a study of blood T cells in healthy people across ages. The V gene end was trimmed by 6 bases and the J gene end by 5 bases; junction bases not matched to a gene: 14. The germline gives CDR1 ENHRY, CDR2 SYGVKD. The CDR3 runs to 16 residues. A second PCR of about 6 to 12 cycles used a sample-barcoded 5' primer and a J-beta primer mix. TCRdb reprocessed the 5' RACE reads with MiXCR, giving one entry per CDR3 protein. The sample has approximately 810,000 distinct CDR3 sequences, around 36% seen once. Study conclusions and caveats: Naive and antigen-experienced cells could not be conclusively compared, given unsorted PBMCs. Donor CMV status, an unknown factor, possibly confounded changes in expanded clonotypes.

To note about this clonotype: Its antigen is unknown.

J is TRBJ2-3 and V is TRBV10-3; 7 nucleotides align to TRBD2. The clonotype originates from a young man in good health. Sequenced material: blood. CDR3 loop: CAISPTSRGSKDTQYF. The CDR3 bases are TGTGCCATCAGCCCGACTAGCCGGGGCTCCAAAGATACGCAGTATTTT.